The 27 T cell receptor beta chains reported below all come from one sample, sequenced in a study of beta chain features in type 1 diabetes. Expressed TCRB transcripts were sequenced because the entire RNA isolate underwent reverse transcription. Sequencing was performed with immunoSEQ multiplex PCR; in TCRdb, only in-frame clones are kept and a portion is missing. The table lists about 320,000 clones, approximately 15% of them singletons. Sequenced: central memory CD4+ T cells from blood. Receptor source: a man aged 25 to 45 in good health.

V is TRBV5-1 and J is TRBJ2-1; TRBD1 might be the D (6 bases). Germline V lookup: CDR1 SGHRS, CDR2 YFSETQ. The CDR3 consists of 15 residues. Trimming cost V 0 bases and J 9 bases, with 16 bases left between them. CDR3 protein: CASSLATGRLGEQFF. The CDR3 nucleotides read TGCGCCAGCAGCTTGGCCACAGGGCGATTAGGTGAGCAGTTCTTC.

This clone was seen only a few times. The chain uses TRBV11-2 and TRBJ1-2; tentative D call: TRBD1 (6 bases). V lost 1 base to trimming and J lost 8 bases, with 11 bases between them. Germline CDR1 is SGHAT and CDR2 is FQNNGV. The CDR3 has 13 amino acids. CDR3 nucleotide sequence: TGTGCCAGCAGCTTAGCCCCGGGGGCGGGCTACACCTTC. This translates into CASSLAPGAGYTF.

The chain recombines TRBV4-3 with TRBJ2-3; the match to TRBD2 covers 8 bases. Trimming removed 0 bases from V and 5 bases from J; junction bases left unmatched: 13. CDR1 is LGHNA and CDR2 is YSLEER in the germline V gene. The CDR3 is 18 residues long. The CDR3 bases are TGCGCCAGCAGCCAAGAACAAGCGGGGGCCCCGGGTGTAGATACGCAGTATTTT. This sequence encodes CASSQEQAGAPGVDTQYF.

The sample holds many counts of this clone. The V and J genes are TRBV7-6 and TRBJ2-5; D could derive from TRBD1 or TRBD2 (5 bases each). The CDR3 runs to 13 residues. The ends were cut back, 6 bases at V and 4 bases at J, with 12 bases in the middle. CDR1 is SGHVS and CDR2 is FNYEAQ in the germline V gene. CDR3 protein: CASRNTGTETQYF. CDR3 sequence (DNA): TGTGCCAGCAGGAATACCGGGACAGAGACCCAGTACTTC. Full variable domain (rest looked up from reference TRBV7-6 and TRBJ2-5): GAGVSQSPRYKVTKRGQDVALRCDPISGHVSLYWYRQALGQGPEFLTYFNYEAQQDKSGLPNDRFSAERPEGSISTLTIQRTEQRDSAMYRCASRNTGTETQYFGPGTRLLVL.

The CDR3 region has the DNA TGTGCCAGCAGCGGACAGGGGGTAGCAACTAATGAAAAACTGTTTTTT. This translates into CASSGQGVATNEKLFF. V usage is TRBV2 and J usage is TRBJ1-4; 10 bases are a match to TRBD1. The germline CDR1 and CDR2 sequences are SNHLY and FYNNEI. The CDR3 has 16 residues. V lost 6 bases, J lost 0 bases, and 4 bases stayed unmatched.

The chain uses TRBV19 and TRBJ2-5, with D tentatively TRBD2 (6 bases). CDR3 size: 14 residues. The germline V and J ends were trimmed by 3 bases and 5 bases, with 13 bases remaining between them. Germline-derived CDR1 and CDR2 are LNHDA and SQIVND (reference sequence). CDR3 DNA: TGTGCCAGTAGTATCCCCGGGGCGGGGGAGACCCAGTACTTC. It translates to CASSIPGAGETQYF.

V is TRBV5-1 and J is TRBJ2-5; D may correspond to TRBD1 or TRBD2 (5 bases each). Trimming left V 3 bases short and J 0 bases short, with 12 bases between. The CDR3 consists of 15 residues. Germline CDR1 is SGHRS and CDR2 is YFSETQ. CDR3 nucleotides: TGCGCCAGCAGCTGGGGCGGACTGGACCAAGAGACCCAGTACTTC. Its protein product is CASSWGGLDQETQYF.

A few counts support this clone. The CDR3 nucleotides read TGTGCCAGCAGTTACTCGCAGGGGAGCACAGATACGCAGTATTTT. Protein: CASSYSQGSTDTQYF. The chain combines TRBV6-5 with TRBJ2-3; D is possibly TRBD1 (6 bases). Trimming removed 0 bases from V and 0 bases from J, with 7 bases in between. This CDR3 comprises 15 residues. The germline V gene encodes CDR1 MNHEY and CDR2 SVGAGI.

The chain is built from TRBV6-5 and TRBJ1-2; D is uncertain. The germline CDR1 and CDR2 sequences are MNHEY and SVGAGI. V gave up 4 bases and J gave up 3 bases, with 15 bases separating them. The CDR3 has 15 amino acids. The CDR3 nucleotides read TGTGCCAGCAGTTCGGGCAGTCTATGGGACTATGGCTACACCTTC. Its protein product is CASSSGSLWDYGYTF.

This clone was recorded a few times. The rearrangement joins TRBV10-3 to TRBJ2-1; 10 nucleotides align to TRBD2. The CDR3 contains 13 residues. V trimming: 10 bases; J trimming: 10 bases; junction bases outside the gene matches: 10. CDR1 and CDR2 (germline): ENHRY, SYGVKD. The CDR3 DNA follows: TGTGCCACCCTAGCGGGAGAACGGGACGAGCAGTTCTTC. It codes for CATLAGERDEQFF.

This clone was counted a few times. Written as DNA, the CDR3 is TGTGCCAGCAGTGAAGGGGGGTCCTATGGCTACACCTTC. Translating gives CASSEGGSYGYTF. The rearrangement joins TRBV2 to TRBJ1-2; D is possibly TRBD1 (5 bases). Germline CDR1 SNHLY, CDR2 FYNNEI. V lost 1 base, J lost 4 bases, and 7 bases lay in between. The CDR3 sequence is 13 residues long.

The rearrangement links TRBV6-1 to TRBJ2-7, with D perhaps matching TRBD2 (8 bases). From germline, CDR1 is MNHNS and CDR2 SASEGT. V dropped 6 bases and J dropped 6 bases, with 21 bases sitting between them. CDR3 length equals 15 residues. Here the CDR3 DNA reads TGTGCCAGCAGGGGACTAGGGGGCTCTCCGGGCGAGCAGTACTTC. As protein: CASRGLGGSPGEQYF.

This rearrangement joins TRBV5-1 to TRBJ1-1, with unresolved D. Germline CDR1 and CDR2: SGHRS and YFSETQ. The V end lost 1 base, the J end lost 1 base, and 8 bases lay between the germline ends. The CDR3 runs 14 residues. The CDR3, as DNA: TGCGCCAGCAGCTTGACTTACAAGAACACTGAAGCTTTCTTT. The encoded protein is CASSLTYKNTEAFF.

V usage is TRBV7-2 and J usage is TRBJ2-5; D remains unclear. V lost 0 bases and J lost 5, with 13 bases in between. The CDR3 is 15 amino acids. The germline V gene has CDR1 SGHTA and CDR2 FQGNSA. CDR3 region: CASSLAGTWLETQYF. The DNA for the CDR3 is TGTGCCAGCAGCTTAGCAGGCACCTGGTTGGAGACCCAGTACTTC.

This clone was observed a few times. The J gene is TRBJ2-3, the V gene TRBV29-1; 7 positions match TRBD1. Germline V gives CDR1 SQVTM, CDR2 ANQGSEA. The V gene end was trimmed by 1 base and the J gene end by 1 base; junction bases not matched to a gene: 8. The CDR3 has 16 amino acids. This CDR3 reads CSVEGSRQGGTDTQYF. For the CDR3, the DNA is TGCAGCGTTGAAGGATCCCGACAGGGAGGCACAGATACGCAGTATTTT.

The genes are TRBV11-3 and TRBJ2-1, with 11 bases aligning to TRBD2. The CDR3 totals 16 residues. CDR1 SGHNT and CDR2 YENEEA come from the germline V gene. The junction had 6 bases not matched to a gene; V was cut back by 5 bases and J by 3 bases. Written as DNA, the CDR3 is TGTGCCAGCAGCCCTACTAGCGGGAGCAACTACAATGAGCAGTTCTTC. Translated, it gives CASSPTSGSNYNEQFF. Looking up the rest from reference TRBV11-3 and TRBJ2-1 gives the full variable domain: EAGVVQSPRYKIIEKKQPVAFWCNPISGHNTLYWYLQNLGQGPELLIRYENEEAVDDSQLPKDRFSAERLKGVDSTLKIQPAELGDSAVYLCASSPTSGSNYNEQFFGPGTRLTVL.

There are a few counts of this clone. The rearrangement links TRBV28 to TRBJ2-3, with D tentatively TRBD2 (5 bases). CDR1 and CDR2 (germline): MDHEN, SYDVKM. Trimming removed 6 bases at V and 2 bases at J, with 18 bases between. The CDR3 has 16 residues. The CDR3 bases are TGTGCCAGCAGCTCGTCAGCCGACGGACTCACAGATACGCAGTATTTT. Translated: CASSSSADGLTDTQYF.

The chain carries TRBV6-9 and TRBJ1-5; D remains unclear. The germline V and J ends were trimmed by 2 bases and 0 bases, with 2 bases remaining between them. The V gene's germline CDR1 is MNHGY and CDR2 SVAAGI. This CDR3 comprises 13 residues. Here the CDR3 reads CASSYTSNQPQHF. The CDR3 DNA reads TGTGCCAGCAGTTATACTAGCAATCAGCCCCAGCATTTT.

The rearrangement joins TRBV7-8 to TRBJ2-1; tentatively, D is TRBD2 (6 bases). V was trimmed by 4 bases and J by 0 bases, leaving 7 bases between them. This CDR3 comprises 14 residues. Germline CDR1 reads SGHVS; CDR2 reads FQNEAQ. The CDR3: CASSWGVSYNEQFF. For the CDR3, the DNA is TGTGCCAGCAGCTGGGGGGTCTCCTACAATGAGCAGTTCTTC.

This clone was seen only a few times. V gene TRBV7-8 combines with J gene TRBJ2-5; D gene uncertain. Between the trimmed V and J ends, which lost 4 bases and 5 bases, there was a span of 8 bases. Per germline, CDR1 SGHVS and CDR2 FQNEAQ. There are 12 residues in the CDR3. CDR3 bases: TGTGCCAGCAGCTCAATGGTTGAGACCCAGTACTTC. The encoded protein is CASSSMVETQYF.

This clone was seen more than once but under ten times. The chain employs TRBV4-3 and TRBJ2-5, with TRBD2 as a possible D gene (6 bases). Germline CDR1 LGHNA, CDR2 YSLEER. Trimming shortened V by 1 base and J by 5 bases, and 11 bases separated the two germline ends. This CDR3 spans 14 amino acids. In DNA form, the CDR3 reads TGCGCCAGCAGCCAAGGACTAGGGGCGGAGACCCAGTACTTC. Translating gives CASSQGLGAETQYF.

This clone was seen a handful of times. The chain couples TRBV9 to TRBJ2-6; D uncertain. The germline gives CDR1 SGDLS, CDR2 YYNGEE. The CDR3 runs to 14 residues. The V end was cut by 2 bases, the J end by 10 bases, with 13 bases between. The CDR3 protein is CASSVGWATNVLTF. The CDR3 DNA sequence: TGTGCCAGCAGCGTTGGTTGGGCAACAAACGTCCTGACTTTC.

This clone showed up just a few times. The chain joins TRBV6-6 to TRBJ2-7, with 8 bases aligning to TRBD2. V was clipped by 5 bases and J by 3 bases; unmatched bases: 6. CDR3 length: 14 amino acids. Germline-derived CDR1 and CDR2 are MNHNY and SVGAGI (reference sequence). The CDR3 sequence is CASSGSGGFYEQYV. The CDR3, as DNA: TGTGCCAGCAGTGGAAGCGGGGGCTTCTACGAGCAGTACGTC.

This clone was recorded at least ten times. V gene TRBV29-1 combines with J gene TRBJ2-3; tentative D call: TRBD2 (5 bases). The germline V and J ends were trimmed by 3 bases and 3 bases, with 16 bases remaining between them. There are 15 residues in the CDR3. CDR1 and CDR2 (germline): SQVTM, ANQGSEA. This chain's CDR3 is CSVDPAEHPTDTQYF. In DNA, the CDR3 is TGCAGCGTTGATCCAGCGGAACACCCGACAGATACGCAGTATTTT.

This clone has more than one count but fewer than ten. The V call is TRBV29-1, the J call TRBJ2-5; weak D call: TRBD1 (6 bases). With 7 bases removed from V and 3 bases from J, the gap between germline ends came to 18 bases. From germline, CDR1 is SQVTM and CDR2 ANQGSEA. The length of the CDR3 is 14 residues. CDR3 sequence (DNA): TGCAGCGCTAAAAACAGGGTTAGGAAAGAGACCCAGTACTTC. Translated: CSAKNRVRKETQYF.

As to this clone: The sample has other DNA sequences that encode this CDR3 too. The V call is TRBV5-1, the J call TRBJ2-5; unclear D gene. Germline-derived CDR1 and CDR2 are SGHRS and YFSETQ. V was clipped by 0 bases and J by 4 bases, with 4 bases between them. The CDR3 totals 12 residues. CDR3 sequence reads: CASSLEAETQYF. CDR3 nucleotides: TGCGCCAGCAGCTTGGAGGCAGAGACCCAGTACTTC.

V and J are TRBV19 and TRBJ1-5; D might be TRBD1 (6 bases). The CDR3 is 16 amino acids. Germline-derived CDR1 and CDR2 are LNHDA and SQIVND (reference sequence). V lost 7 bases to trimming and J lost 2 bases, with 18 bases between them. The CDR3: CASTSRGNRGNQPQHF. For the CDR3, the DNA is TGTGCCAGTACCTCCCGGGGGAACAGGGGCAATCAGCCCCAGCATTTT.